This TCR beta chain was sequenced in a study of cytomegalovirus exposure and HLA in healthy donors. 13 Jbeta primers and 60 Vbeta primers were used for the PCR. Sequenced by immunoSEQ multiplex PCR; TCRdb stores in-frame clones only, minus some. Of some 150,000 clones listed, around 83% were seen once; the top ten hold roughly 2.4%. CDR3 length: 16 amino acids. With 6 bases clipped from V and 6 bases from J, the junction kept 14 bases outside the gene matches. Germline V gene lookup returns CDR1 MDHEN and CDR2 SYDVKM. The clonotype was recovered from a woman aged 18-29 years in good health and CMV-seronegative. The V call is TRBV28, the J call TRBJ2-3, with 8 bases identical to TRBD2. The specimen was PBMCs. CDR3 coding DNA: TGTGCCAGCAGCTCATACGCGACTAGCGTTTTTGATACGCAGTATTTT. Amino acids: CASSSYATSVFDTQYF.